This entry lists 16 T cell receptor beta chains sequenced from one sample in a study of T cells in women clearing cervical HPV infection. Clones were read by immunoSEQ multiplex PCR, and TCRdb kept only the in-frame ones, dropping some. Recorded here are about 48,000 clones; the top ten clones represent around 1.5%. Sequencing was carried out using blood buffy coat. The receptors derive from a woman between 18 and 75 years old with a cervical HPV16 infection that either progressed to CIN3+ or cleared (not recorded which).

Regarding this clone: The CDR3 extends 3 residues past the end of the read, so its final part is completed from the germline J gene. The chain combines TRBV5-1 with TRBJ2-2, with 7 bases matching TRBD1. Germline assignment: CDR1 SGHRS and CDR2 YFSETQ. J gave up 1 base and V 4 bases, and 7 bases lay outside the gene matches. CDR3 size: 16 residues. The CDR3 DNA, read in part, is TGCGCCAGCAGCCCGACCGGGACAGTGAACACCGGGGAG. It encodes CASSPTGTVNTGE. The whole CDR3 sequence reads CASSPTGTVNTGELFF.

With regard to this clone: The sequence runs out 3 residues before the end of the CDR3; the remainder is reconstructed from the germline J gene. The J gene is TRBJ1-5, the V gene TRBV10-2, with D possibly being TRBD1 (5 bases). Between the trimmed V and J ends, which lost 6 bases and 4 bases, there was a span of 10 bases. Germline assignment: CDR1 WSHSY and CDR2 SAAADI. This CDR3 contains 13 residues. CDR3 sequence: CASSTDSNQPQHF. CDR3 bases read: TGCGCCAGCAGCACAGACAGTAATCAGCCC.

As regards this clone: The read terminates 3 residues before the CDR3 end, so the remaining end is supplied by the germline J gene. The chain combines TRBV10-2 with TRBJ2-3; TRBD2 agrees at 10 bases. Trimming at V came to 0 bases and at J to 1 base, leaving 7 bases not matched to a gene. From germline, CDR1 is WSHSY and CDR2 SAAADI. The CDR3 totals 18 residues. The CDR3 region is CASSESSSGTSGTDTQYF. The DNA read from the CDR3 is TGCGCCAGCAGTGAGTCGAGCTCCGGGACTAGCGGCACAGATACG.

Regarding this clone: The sequenced fragment ends 3 residues before the CDR3 boundary, so the rest is inferred from the germline J gene. Other DNA sequences of this sample code for an identical CDR3. The chain has TRBV18 and TRBJ2-1; D remains unclear. V lost 0 bases and J 6 bases, leaving 9 bases between the germline ends. The germline V gene encodes CDR1 KGHSH and CDR2 LQKENI. CDR3 size: 14 residues. CDR3 loop: CASSPPSRGNEQFF. The CDR3 bases that were read are TGTGCCAGCTCACCACCCTCACGCGGCAATGAG.

The part of the CDR3 DNA that was read is TGCAGTGCGCCGGACAGGGGGCAGGGTGAAAAA. This gives the protein CSAPDRGQGEK. The CDR3 reads in full as CSAPDRGQGEKLFF. J is TRBJ1-4 and V is TRBV20-1, with 11 bases aligning to TRBD1. The read comes to an end 3 residues before the CDR3 does, leaving the germline J gene to fill in the end. V trimming: 6 bases; J trimming: 7 bases; junction bases outside the gene matches: 7. The CDR3 extends over 14 amino acids. Germline CDR1 and CDR2: DFQATT and SNEGSKA (reference sequence).

In regard to this clone: The sequenced fragment ends 3 residues before the CDR3 boundary, so the rest is inferred from the germline J gene. The V and J genes are TRBV19 and TRBJ2-1, with 13 bases lining up with TRBD2. The junction had 2 bases not matched to a gene; V was cut back by 6 bases and J by 9 bases. The CDR3 is 13 residues long. Germline V lookup: CDR1 LNHDA, CDR2 SQIVND (reference sequence). CDR3 DNA, as far as it was read: TGTGCCAGTAGGACTAGCGGGAGGAGTGAG. This encodes CASRTSGRSE. The complete CDR3 sequence is CASRTSGRSEQFF.

With respect to this clone: The read ends 3 residues early relative to the CDR3; the germline J gene fills the gap. The rearrangement links TRBV5-1 to TRBJ1-2, with TRBD1 identical over 7 bases. The ends lost 4 bases at V and 4 bases at J; junction bases unmatched: 7. Per germline, CDR1 SGHRS and CDR2 YFSETQ. The CDR3 sequence is 14 residues long. CDR3 DNA (partial): TGCGCCAGCAGCCGGGACAGCTTCACCTATGGC. The encoded protein is CASSRDSFTYG. The entire CDR3 reads CASSRDSFTYGYTF.

A remark on this clone: The read ends 3 residues shy of where the CDR3 ends; the end is completed using the germline J gene. The V call is TRBV19, the J call TRBJ2-5; D may be TRBD1 (6 bases). The V and J ends lost 3 bases and 5 bases respectively, with 10 bases between them. Germline assignment: CDR1 LNHDA and CDR2 SQIVND (reference sequence). The CDR3 length is 13 residues. CDR3 DNA, as far as it was read: TGTGCCAGTAGTATGGTCCAGGGGGAGACC. The encoded protein is CASSMVQGET. The CDR3 in full is CASSMVQGETQYF.

For this clone: The read falls 3 residues short of the CDR3 end, and the missing part is taken from the germline J gene. The chain has TRBV2 and TRBJ2-7; 8 bases are shared with TRBD1. Germline values: CDR1 SNHLY, CDR2 FYNNEI. The V segment lost 4 bases and the J segment 5 bases; nucleotides outside the gene matches: 13. The CDR3 spans 16 residues. Partial CDR3 DNA: TGTGCCAGCAGTGCTACCGGGACAGGCCCTCTCCACGAG. It translates to CASSATGTGPLHE. The full-length CDR3 reads as CASSATGTGPLHEQYF.

As for this clone: The CDR3 goes on 3 residues after the read ends, and that part is filled in from the germline J gene. The chain carries TRBV4-2 and TRBJ2-1, with 9 bases that match TRBD2. This CDR3 region has 16 residues. Trimming cost V 3 bases and J 2 bases; bases outside gene matches: 5. Looked up from germline, CDR1 is LGHNA and CDR2 is YNFKEQ. CDR3 DNA, as far as it was read: TGTGCCAGCAGCCAGCTCGGGACTAGCACCTACAATGAG. Amino acid sequence: CASSQLGTSTYNE. The entire CDR3 is CASSQLGTSTYNEQFF.

On this clone itself: The CDR3 goes on 3 residues after the read ends, and that part is filled in from the germline J gene. The gene calls are TRBV7-2 and TRBJ2-1; 10 bases are a match to TRBD1. The CDR3 sequence is 15 residues long. Germline CDR1 and CDR2: SGHTA and FQGNSA. Trimming took 5 bases from V and 6 from J; bases not matched to a gene: 7. CDR3 bases read: TGTGCCAGCAGCCCCCGGACAGGGGGGCTCAATGAG. Translated: CASSPRTGGLNE. The entire CDR3 protein is CASSPRTGGLNEQFF.

A remark on this clone: The CDR3 is cut off 3 residues early in the read; its end comes from the germline J gene. This rearrangement joins TRBV29-1 to TRBJ2-2; the match to TRBD1 covers 7 bases. The trim removed 5 bases at V and 4 bases at J, leaving 7 bases unmatched. The V gene's germline CDR1 is SQVTM and CDR2 ANQGSEA. The CDR3 loop spans 14 amino acids. The CDR3 DNA, read in part, is TGCAGCGTTTTTAGACAGGGTAGCACCGGGGAG. Protein sequence: CSVFRQGSTGE. The CDR3 as a whole reads CSVFRQGSTGELFF.

Of note for this clone: Read data end 3 residues before the CDR3 end; the end is taken from the germline J gene. V is TRBV7-9 and J is TRBJ2-5, with a possible D match to TRBD2 (5 bases). The germline V and J ends were trimmed by 5 bases and 2 bases, with 12 bases remaining between them. CDR3 length equals 14 residues. Germline CDR1 SEHNR, CDR2 FQNEAQ (reference sequence). Incomplete CDR3 DNA: TGTGCCAGCAGCCCGGACTGGAAACAAGAGACC. As protein: CASSPDWKQET. The complete CDR3 protein is CASSPDWKQETQYF.

With respect to this clone: The read finishes 3 residues shy of the CDR3 end, and the germline J gene is used to complete it. The chain combines TRBV5-1 with TRBJ2-5, with 8 nucleotides matching TRBD2. CDR1 and CDR2 from the germline V gene are SGHRS and YFSETQ. V gave up 4 bases and J gave up 2 bases; unmatched junction bases: 7. The CDR3 has 15 amino acids. The DNA read from the CDR3 is TGCGCCAGCAGCATCGCGGGGGGACAACAAGAGACC. It translates to CASSIAGGQQET. The whole CDR3 is CASSIAGGQQETQYF.

A remark on this clone: The CDR3 end falls 3 residues outside the read, so it is completed with the germline J gene. The chain joins TRBV5-4 to TRBJ1-2; 7 bases agree with TRBD1. V shed 5 bases, J shed 3 bases, and the junction held 7 bases outside the gene matches. The CDR3 totals 14 residues. Germline assignment: CDR1 SGHNT and CDR2 YYREEE (reference sequence). The part of the CDR3 DNA that was read is TGTGCCAGCAGTTCCGCAGGGGGAGACTATGGC. Amino acids: CASSSAGGDYG. The full CDR3 reads CASSSAGGDYGYTF.

As to this clone: The CDR3 goes on 3 residues after the read ends, and that part is filled in from the germline J gene. This chain links TRBV12-3 or TRBV12-4 with TRBJ1-2, with 8 bases lining up with TRBD1. V was clipped by 5 bases and J by 4 bases; unmatched bases: 12. This CDR3 is built from 16 residues. The CDR3 loop reads CASSPGQAKNGYGYTF. Incomplete CDR3 DNA: TGTGCCAGCAGTCCGGGACAGGCCAAAAACGGCTATGGC.